This T cell receptor (beta chain) was identified in a study of cytomegalovirus exposure and HLA in healthy donors. TCRdb's table, derived via immunoSEQ multiplex PCR, lists solely in-frame clones and lacks some. This table has 300,000 to 450,000 clones, about nine tenths appearing once. The sequenced material came from PBMCs. The clonotype was recovered from a woman under 30 in good health and CMV-seronegative.

The CDR3 DNA follows: TGTGCCAGCAGTGAAAGGACAGGGCCTATTCCCTACGAGCAGTACTTC. It is translated as CASSERTGPIPYEQYF. The chain links TRBV6-1 to TRBJ2-7; 8 bases line up with TRBD1. The V and J ends lost 2 bases and 2 bases, in that order; junction bases with no gene match: 8. The CDR3 consists of 16 residues. From germline, CDR1 is MNHNS and CDR2 SASEGT.